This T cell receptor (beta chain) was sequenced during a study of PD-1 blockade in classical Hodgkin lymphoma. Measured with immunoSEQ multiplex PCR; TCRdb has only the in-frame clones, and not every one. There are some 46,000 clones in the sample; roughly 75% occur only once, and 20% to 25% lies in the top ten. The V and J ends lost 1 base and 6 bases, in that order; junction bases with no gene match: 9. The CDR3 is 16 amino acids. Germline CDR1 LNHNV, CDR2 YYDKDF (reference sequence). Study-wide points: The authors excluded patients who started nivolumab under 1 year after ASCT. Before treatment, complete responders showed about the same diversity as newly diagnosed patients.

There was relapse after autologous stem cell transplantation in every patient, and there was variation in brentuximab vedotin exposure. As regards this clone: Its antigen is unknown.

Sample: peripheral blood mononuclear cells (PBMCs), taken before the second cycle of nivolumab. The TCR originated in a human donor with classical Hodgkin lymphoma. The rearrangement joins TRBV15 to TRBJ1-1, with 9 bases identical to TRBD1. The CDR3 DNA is TGTGCCACCAGCAGAGCCAGAGGGACAGGGTTCCCTGAAGCTTTCTTT. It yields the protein CATSRARGTGFPEAFF.